This T cell receptor (beta chain) was found in a study of cytomegalovirus exposure and HLA in healthy donors. PCR amplification relied on 60 Vbeta primers (plus 13 Jbeta primers). The protocol was immunoSEQ multiplex PCR, while the TCRdb copy is restricted to in-frame clones and leaves out a portion. The table shows fewer than 20,000 clones, with more than 80% occurring only once. Looked up from germline, CDR1 is MNHEY and CDR2 is SVGAGI. Germline trimming cut 6 bases from V and 3 bases from J; bases unmatched to any gene: 6. CDR3 length: 15 residues. The rearrangement uses TRBV6-5 and TRBJ1-5; 9 nucleotides line up with TRBD1. The TCR comes from a human donor in good health. The sequencing sample was made of PBMCs. The CDR3 loop reads CASSPDRGPNQPQHF. CDR3 nucleotide sequence: TGTGCCAGCAGCCCGGACAGGGGCCCCAATCAGCCCCAGCATTTT.